This TCR beta chain originates from a study of T cell responses to AZD1222 COVID-19 vaccine. V lost 6 bases and J lost 7, with 13 bases in between. Germline V gene sequence: CDR1 MNHEY, CDR2 SVGAGI. The CDR3 totals 12 residues. TCRdb's copy holds only in-frame clones and misses some; the assay was immunoSEQ multiplex PCR. This table has some 130,000 clones, approximately 92% appearing once. The starting material was peripheral blood, obtained on day 0 of AZD1222 vaccination. The V gene is TRBV6-5, the J gene TRBJ2-7, with D unresolved. The TCR was taken from an adult in good health. The CDR3 loop reads CASRTEFREQYF. CDR3 bases: TGTGCCAGCAGAACGGAGTTCCGGGAGCAGTACTTC.